A selection of T cell receptor beta chains follows, all from one sample in a study of CD4 T cells in relation to SARS-CoV-2 and coronaviruses. These receptors are not linked to any known antigen. Profiling relied on immunoSEQ multiplex PCR, and the TCRdb table lists in-frame clones only, not all of them. The top ten clones hold about a tenth of a sample with about 16,000 clones, 70% to 80% of them seen once. The sequenced sample was CD4+ T cells from PBMCs, cultured in vitro. The receptors were gathered from a human donor in good health. CDR3s include the opening cysteine and the closing phenylalanine or tryptophan. The D gene is left open where the match is weak. For some rows the clone size is stated as once, few or many, or as a class when expanded; others skip it.

NA | TRBJ1-1 | NA | TRBV5-4 | TGTGCCAGCAGCTTGGACACGAACACTGAAGCTTTCTTT | CASSLDTNTEAFF
NA | TRBJ2-1 | NA | TRBV5-1 | TGCGCCAGCAGCATTCGGACCGAACCATCCACTGAGCAGTTCTTC | CASSIRTEPSTEQFF
once | TRBJ2-3 | TRBD2 | TRBV11-2 | TGTGCCAGCAGACGGCTTAGCGGGGTCACAGATACGCAGTATTTT | CASRRLSGVTDTQYF
NA | TRBJ2-2 | NA | TRBV14 | TGTGCCAGCAGCCAAGAGTACCGGGACGGATCGAACACCGGGGAGCTGTTTTTT | CASSQEYRDGSNTGELFF
NA | TRBJ2-1 | TRBD2 | TRBV24-1 | TGTGCCACCAGTGATTTGGGGCTAGCGGGGGCCGGCAATGAGCAGTTCTTC | CATSDLGLAGAGNEQFF
few | TRBJ2-7 | NA | TRBV2 | TGTGCCAGCAGTGATTGGTACGAGCAGTACTTC | CASSDWYEQYF
NA | TRBJ1-2 | NA | TRBV5-8 | TGTGCCAGCAGCCGCTCCGGGGCAGACTATGGCTACACCTTC | CASSRSGADYGYTF
NA | TRBJ1-2 | NA | TRBV19 | TGTGCCAGTAGCAAGACAGGCTTGGATGGCTACACCTTC | CASSKTGLDGYTF
NA | TRBJ1-1 | NA | TRBV2 | TGTGCCAGCAGACACACTGAAGCTTTCTTT | CASRHTEAFF
NA | TRBJ2-1 | NA | TRBV11-3 | TGTGCCAGCAGCTTAGGACAATACAATGAGCAGTTCTTC | CASSLGQYNEQFF
NA | TRBJ2-7 | TRBD1 | TRBV10-3 | TGTGCCATCAGTGAGGGCCCAGGGGGAGACTACGAGCAGTACTTC | CAISEGPGGDYEQYF
NA | TRBJ1-1 | NA | TRBV6-5 | TGTGCCAGCAGGACCCTACAGGGCCAAAACACTGAAGCTTTCTTT | CASRTLQGQNTEAFF
few | TRBJ1-3 | NA | TRBV3-1/TRBV3-2 | TGTGCCAGCAGCCGCGACGGCAAGTCTGGAAACACCATATATTTT | CASSRDGKSGNTIYF
few | TRBJ2-3 | NA | TRBV24-1 | TGTGCCACCAGTAGGCAGAGCACAGATACGCAGTATTTT | CATSRQSTDTQYF
NA | TRBJ2-7 | NA | TRBV19 | TGTGCCAGTAGTATTGGAGGGCCAACCGACGAGCAGTACTTC | CASSIGGPTDEQYF
NA | TRBJ2-5 | TRBD1 | TRBV7-3 | TGTGCCAGCAGCCAGGGGGGACAGGGGCTGGAGACCCAGTACTTC | CASSQGGQGLETQYF
NA | TRBJ2-5 | NA | TRBV10-3 | TGTGCCATCACAAGTTCACAGAGCCAAGAGACCCAGTACTTC | CAITSSQSQETQYF
few | TRBJ1-1 | TRBD1 | TRBV13 | TGTGCCAGCAGTTACCGGACAGGAAACACTGAAGCTTTCTTT | CASSYRTGNTEAFF
NA | TRBJ2-3 | NA | TRBV5-1 | TGCGCCAGCAGCTTGGCCCCCCAGCCATTGAACACAGATACGCAGTATTTT | CASSLAPQPLNTDTQYF
NA | TRBJ1-2 | NA | TRBV11-2 | TGTGCCAGCAGGGCCCCGGGCAGAAAAAATCCCTATGGCTACACCTTC | CASRAPGRKNPYGYTF
NA | TRBJ1-4 | NA | TRBV7-9 | TGTGCCAGCAGCCTAAGTTTAGGTGGGAATGAAAAACTGTTTTTT | CASSLSLGGNEKLFF
once | TRBJ2-1 | TRBD1 | TRBV3-1/TRBV3-2 | TGTGCCAGCAGCCAAGATCCCCATCCCGGGACAGGGGGCAATGAGCAGTTCTTC | CASSQDPHPGTGGNEQFF
NA | TRBJ1-2 | TRBD1 | TRBV6-1 | TGTGCCAGCAGTGATCTGACAGGGTATGGCTACACCTTC | CASSDLTGYGYTF
NA | TRBJ1-2 | NA | TRBV7-8 | TGTGCCAGCAGCTTAGGGCCTCCTAACTATGGCTACACCTTC | CASSLGPPNYGYTF
NA | TRBJ1-5 | NA | TRBV3-1/TRBV3-2 | TGTGCCAGCAGCCAAGCGGGCGGGAATCAGCCCCAGCATTTT | CASSQAGGNQPQHF
NA | TRBJ2-7 | NA | TRBV7-9 | TGTGCCAGCAGCATGGAGACCTACGAGCAGTACTTC | CASSMETYEQYF
NA | TRBJ2-7 | TRBD2 | TRBV4-2 | TGTGCCAGCAGCCAGGCTAGCGGGAGCGAATCCTACGAGCAGTACTTC | CASSQASGSESYEQYF
few | TRBJ1-1 | TRBD1 | TRBV9 | TGTGCCAGCAGTGCAACGGGACAGGGGAACACTGAAGCTTTCTTT | CASSATGQGNTEAFF
NA | TRBJ2-3 | NA | TRBV5-5 | TGTGCCAGCAGCTTGTACGGAGATAGCACAGATACGCAGTATTTT | CASSLYGDSTDTQYF
few | TRBJ1-3 | NA | TRBV4-1 | TGCGCCAGCAGCCAAGATTTACCCTCCTACCGCTCTGGAAACACCATATATTTT | CASSQDLPSYRSGNTIYF
NA | TRBJ2-5 | NA | TRBV23-1 | TGCGCCAGCAGTCAATCGTTGGGGCCCCAAGAGACCCAGTACTTC | CASSQSLGPQETQYF
once | TRBJ2-1 | TRBD2 | TRBV28 | TGTGCCAGCAGTTTACTGACTCTAGCGGGCCCTCTGAATGAGCAGTTCTTC | CASSLLTLAGPLNEQFF
NA | TRBJ1-2 | NA | TRBV27 | TGTGCCAGCAGGATTCAGGGTGACTATGGCTACACCTTC | CASRIQGDYGYTF
NA | TRBJ2-4 | TRBD2 | TRBV5-6 | TGTGCCAGCAGCTGGGGGAGGGGTAAAAACATTCAGTACTTC | CASSWGRGKNIQYF
few | TRBJ1-6 | NA | TRBV6-5 | TGTGCCAGCAGGCCGGGATCCAATAATTCACCCCTCCACTTT | CASRPGSNNSPLHF
NA | TRBJ2-7 | TRBD1 | TRBV10-3 | TGTGCCATCACCAGCCCGGGACAGGGGAAAGACGAGCAGTACTTC | CAITSPGQGKDEQYF
NA | TRBJ2-2 | NA | TRBV5-1 | TGCGCCAGCGGCACCGGGGGAATGGACACCGGGGAGCTGTTTTTT | CASGTGGMDTGELFF
NA | TRBJ1-5 | NA | TRBV12-3/TRBV12-4 | TGTGCCAGCAGTTTAGGACGCCGGCACCAGCATTTT | CASSLGRRHQHF
large | TRBJ2-5 | TRBD1 | TRBV27 | TGTGCCAGCAGTCCCGACAGGGGACGCCGAGAGACCCAGTACTTC | CASSPDRGRRETQYF
NA | TRBJ1-3 | NA | TRBV15 | TGTGCCACCAGCAGAGATCGGGCGGGTCTTGGAAACACCATATATTTT | CATSRDRAGLGNTIYF
few | TRBJ2-7 | NA | TRBV5-1 | TGCGCCAGCAGTCAAGGGGTAGCGGTTACCTACGAGCAGTACTTC | CASSQGVAVTYEQYF
once | TRBJ1-4 | TRBD1 | TRBV30 | TGTGCCTGGAGTCTGGACAGGGGGCTTGTAACTAATGAAAAACTGTTTTTT | CAWSLDRGLVTNEKLFF
NA | TRBJ1-2 | TRBD1 | TRBV5-4 | TGTGCCAGCAGCTTGGCGGGCAGGGGGCTTGGGGGCTACACCTTC | CASSLAGRGLGGYTF
once | TRBJ2-1 | NA | TRBV24-1 | TGTGCCACCACTGGAGGGGGGAGCTCCTACAATGAGCAGTTCTTC | CATTGGGSSYNEQFF
NA | TRBJ2-3 | NA | TRBV7-8 | TGTGCCAGCAGCTTATTGGGTATGGGCACAGATACGCAGTATTTT | CASSLLGMGTDTQYF